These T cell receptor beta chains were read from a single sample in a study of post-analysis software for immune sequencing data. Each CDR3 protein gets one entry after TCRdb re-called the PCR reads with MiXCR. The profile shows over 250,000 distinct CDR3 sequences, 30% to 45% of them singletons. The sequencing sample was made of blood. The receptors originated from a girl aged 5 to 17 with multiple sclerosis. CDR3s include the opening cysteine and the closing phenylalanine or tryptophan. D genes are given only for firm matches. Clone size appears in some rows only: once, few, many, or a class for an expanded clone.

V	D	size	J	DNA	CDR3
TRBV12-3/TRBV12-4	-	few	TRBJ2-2	TGTGCCAGCAGTTCGACCCACCAAGGCAGGGTTTGTTGGTCCGGGGAGCTGTTTTTT	CASSSTHQGRVCWSGELFF
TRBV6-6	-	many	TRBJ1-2	TGTGCCAGCAGTGGGACGCTAGGCTACACCTTC	CASSGTLGYTF
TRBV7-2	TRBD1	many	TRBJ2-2	TGTGCCAGCAGCTTAGGACCAGGGGGCCTCGCCGGGGAGCTGTTTTTT	CASSLGPGGLAGELFF
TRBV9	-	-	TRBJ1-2	TGTGCCAGCAGCGTAGGAACCCAGGAGGGCTACACCTTC	CASSVGTQEGYTF
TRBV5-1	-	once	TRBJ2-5	TGCGCCAGCACCGACAGGACCCCTCAAGAGACCCAGTACTTC	CASTDRTPQETQYF
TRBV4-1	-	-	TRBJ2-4	TGCGCCAGCAGCCAACTGGGGGCGGGAGCCAAAAACATTCAGTACTTC	CASSQLGAGAKNIQYF
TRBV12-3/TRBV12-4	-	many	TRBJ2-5	TGTGCCAGCAGTTTTGGGGTTCGGGGGGAGACCCAGTACTTC	CASSFGVRGETQYF
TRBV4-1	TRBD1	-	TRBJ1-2	TGCGCCAGCAGCCAAGCTCCGACAGGGGGTGAGAGGAACTATGGCTACACCTTC	CASSQAPTGGERNYGYTF
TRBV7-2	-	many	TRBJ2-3	TGTGCCAGCAGCTTCGGGTCAGATACGCAGTATTTT	CASSFGSDTQYF
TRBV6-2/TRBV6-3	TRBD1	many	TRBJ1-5	TGTGCCAGCATGGACAGGGGGCTTCAGCCCCAGCATTTT	CASMDRGLQPQHF
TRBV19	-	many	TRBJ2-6	TGTGCCAGTAGTATAGGAGGGTCGGGGGCCAACGTCCTGACTTTC	CASSIGGSGANVLTF
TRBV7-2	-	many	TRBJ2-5	TGTGCCAGCAGCCCCTCCACTGGCAGGGCCCAGACCCAGTACTTC	CASSPSTGRAQTQYF
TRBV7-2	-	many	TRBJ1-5	TGTGCCAGCAGCTTATATGGGGTTCGGGGCAATCAGCCCCAGCATTTT	CASSLYGVRGNQPQHF
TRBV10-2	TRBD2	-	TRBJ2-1	TGCGCCAGTGAGCTAGCGGGGGACAATGAGCAGTTCTTC	CASELAGDNEQFF
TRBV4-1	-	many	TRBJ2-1	TGCGCCAGCAGCCGAACGGACGGTTCCTGGAAGTTCTTC	CASSRTDGSWKFF
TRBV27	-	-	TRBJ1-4	TGTGCCAGCAGTTCCGGTAGTAATGAAAAACTGTTTTTT	CASSSGSNEKLFF
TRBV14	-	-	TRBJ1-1	TGTGCCAGCAGCCTGTCCGGCAGGGCGAACACTGAAGCTTTCTTT	CASSLSGRANTEAFF
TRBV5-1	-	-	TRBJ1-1	TGCGCCAGCAGCCCGAGGACTGTGAACACTGAAGCTTTCTTT	CASSPRTVNTEAFF
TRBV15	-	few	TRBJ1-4	TGTGCCACCAGGGGTGGCTTCACTAATGAAAAACTGTTTTTT	CATRGGFTNEKLFF
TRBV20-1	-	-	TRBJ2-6	TGCAGTGCTAGAGACAGGGCTGGGGCCCACGTCCTGACTTTC	CSARDRAGAHVLTF
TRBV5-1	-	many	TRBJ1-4	TGCGCCAGCAGCTTGCTGGGGGCAACTAATGAAAAACTGTTTTTT	CASSLLGATNEKLFF
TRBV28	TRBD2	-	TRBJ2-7	TGTGCCAGCAGTAAAGCGGGAGGGCCCTACGAGCAGTACTTC	CASSKAGGPYEQYF
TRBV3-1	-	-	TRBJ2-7	TGTGCCAGCAGCCTGTACAGGACCTACGAGCAGTACTTC	CASSLYRTYEQYF
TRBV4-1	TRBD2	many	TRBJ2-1	TGCGCCAGCAGCCCCTCGACTAGCGGGGGGTGGTATGAGCAGTTCTTC	CASSPSTSGGWYEQFF
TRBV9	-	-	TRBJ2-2	TGTGCCAGCAGCGTGAGCGGTGCGAACACCGGGGAGCTGTTTTTT	CASSVSGANTGELFF